This T cell receptor beta chain came from a study of radiation and T cells in renal cell carcinoma. General observations from the study: Without pretreatment biopsies, baseline tumor clonotype presence was undetermined.

Sequenced by immunoSEQ multiplex PCR; TCRdb stores in-frame clones only, minus some. The sample comprises 150,000 or so clones, about 88% of which are singletons, and more than 10% rests with the top ten. The ends were cut back, 5 bases at V and 2 bases at J, with 6 bases in the middle. The V gene's germline CDR1 is MNHNY and CDR2 SVGAGI (reference sequence). CDR3 length: 12 residues. This sample's time point: baseline pretreatment blood. Regarding treatment: 15 Gy SBRT to primary tumor, nephrectomy 4 weeks later. After SBRT, blood was collected at 2 and 4 weeks, plus baseline. The patient's renal cell carcinoma had clear cell pathology. Note on this clone: No antigen is known for it.

This sequence was found in a woman in her fifties or sixties with renal cell carcinoma. The sequences come from blood, collected from a patient whose treatment included radiotherapy and nephrectomy. The chain employs TRBV6-6 and TRBJ2-5; D gene unclear. CDR3 in DNA: TGTGCCAGCAGTCACGGACAAGAGACCCAGTACTTC. It specifies CASSHGQETQYF.